This T cell receptor beta chain originates from a study of blood T cell repertoires in COVID-19. At the level of the study: The United States, Italy and Spain provided the acute and convalescent COVID-19 samples. PBMCs, B-cell-depleted T cells, or T cells were the source of the cDNA or gDNA that made up the material.

With 6 bases removed from V and 4 bases from J, the gap between germline ends came to 13 bases. CDR1 and CDR2 (germline): LNHDA, SQIVND (reference sequence). This CDR3 is 14 amino acids long. Original analysis: Using reference gene primer amplification, nucleated cell counts were estimated. Only in-frame clones appear in the TCRdb table, and some are missing; sequencing was by immunoSEQ multiplex PCR. The V and J calls and clone size come from that table; D and trimming were worked out from the DNA. The sample has 250,000 to 300,000 clones; 88% are singletons. The chain employs TRBV19 and TRBJ1-3; tentative D call: TRBD1 (5 bases). This receptor was identified in a woman in her twenties or thirties with COVID-19, enrolled during active disease. Sequencing used peripheral blood. CDR3 coding DNA: TGTGCCAGTAGCCCGTCAGGGAGGGGAAACACCATATATTTT. This encodes CASSPSGRGNTIYF. Together with reference TRBV19 and TRBJ1-3, the CDR3 gives the full variable domain: DGGITQSPKYLFRKEGQNVTLSCEQNLNHDAMYWYRQDPGQGLRLIYYSQIVNDFQKGDIAEGYSVSREKKESFPLTVTSAQKNPTAFYLCASSPSGRGNTIYFGEGSWLTVV.